The present T cell receptor (beta chain) was sequenced within a study of T cell responses to AZD1222 COVID-19 vaccine. Study-wide results and limits: Baseline seropositivity characterized only a handful of AZD1222 recipients. The donors showed a predominance of white British ancestry and of females, with possible underestimation of clonal diversity. Recipients of two AZD1222 doses showed rising Spike-specific TCR breadth and depth.

Method: immunoSEQ multiplex PCR; TCRdb's copy keeps in-frame clones and lacks some. The sample records roughly 140,000 clones, more than 85% being singletons. The V and J ends lost 5 bases and 7 bases respectively, with 15 bases between them. The CDR3 spans 14 residues. Germline V gene lookup returns CDR1 SGHTA and CDR2 FQGNSA. As to this clone: Its target is unknown.

This specimen consisted of peripheral blood, obtained on day 0 of AZD1222 vaccination. This sequence joins TRBV7-2 and TRBJ1-3; D is undetermined. The clonotype originates from an adult in good health. As DNA, the CDR3 is TGTGCCAGCAGCCCCCGTGAGGTTAGGAACACCATATATTTT. Translated, it gives CASSPREVRNTIYF.